The 18 T cell receptor beta chains given below trace back to one sample, sequenced in a study of CDR3 diversity in severe acne (dated 2019 in TCRdb). The receptor library was made with PCR. Reads for this sample came from an Illumina HiSeq 2000. TCRdb passed the public sequencing reads through fastp at Q25 and MiXCR, retaining productive beta sequences. Entries are consolidated by CDR3 protein sequence, retaining the most common genes and DNA. The sample table holds more than 70,000 distinct CDR3 sequences, of which 49% were seen once. The top ten hold under 14% of the sample. The sequenced sample consisted of blood. Source of these receptors: a male donor with severe acne vulgaris.

As regards this clonotype: This clone may be a read error of a much larger clone one base away. J is TRBJ1-1 and V is TRBV6-5, with D possibly being TRBD1 (5 bases). Trimming shortened V by 5 bases and J by 1 base, and 14 bases separated the two germline ends. The V gene's germline CDR1 is MNHEY and CDR2 SVGAGI. This CDR3 contains 15 residues. CDR3 nucleotide sequence: TGTGCCAGCAGTCACGGGACGGCCAGGAACACTGAAGCTTTCTTT. It translates to CASSHGTARNTEAFF.

There are a few counts of this clonotype. The CDR3 is CASSLGQGRHEQYF. CDR3 DNA sequence: TGTGCCAGCAGCTTGGGACAGGGGAGGCACGAGCAGTACTTC. J is TRBJ2-7 and V is TRBV13; 10 positions agree with TRBD1. With V trimmed by 3 bases and J by 5 bases, 4 bases remained unmatched. The CDR3 is 14 residues long. Germline values: CDR1 PRHDT, CDR2 FYEKMQ (reference sequence).

As for this clonotype: A much bigger clone sits one base away, suggesting this may be a read error. Here the CDR3 reads CASSYSAGGTYEQCF. The CDR3 region has the DNA TGTGCCAGCAGTTACTCCGCGGGAGGAACGTACGAGCAGTGCTTC. The chain recombines TRBV6-5 with TRBJ2-7; 8 bases are a match to TRBD2. The CDR3 is made up of 15 amino acids. Germline CDR1 reads MNHEY; CDR2 reads SVGAGI.

This chain connects TRBV7-2 to TRBJ2-5; 8 nucleotides align to TRBD2. CDR1 is SGHTA, CDR2 FQGNSA, per germline. V was clipped by 6 bases and J by 5 bases; unmatched bases: 2. The CDR3 covers 12 residues. CDR3 in DNA: TGTGCCAGCAGTCGACTAGCGGAGACCCAGTACTTC. This sequence encodes CASSRLAETQYF.

The CDR3 reads CSGLRDRGIYEQYF. DNA for the CDR3: TGCAGTGGACTCCGGGACAGGGGTATCTACGAGCAGTACTTC. The chain links TRBV20-1 to TRBJ2-7, with 10 bases lining up with TRBD1. V dropped 7 bases and J dropped 3; count of bases not matched to a gene: 9. CDR1 DFQATT and CDR2 SNEGSKA come from the germline V gene (reference sequence). The CDR3 loop spans 14 amino acids.

At least ten counts were recorded for this clonotype. The J gene is TRBJ1-2, the V gene TRBV20-1, with no clear D. The CDR3 is 13 amino acids. V lost 6 bases, J lost 2 bases, and 13 bases lay in between. Per the germline V gene, CDR1 is DFQATT and CDR2 is SNEGSKA (reference sequence). The CDR3 region is CSAPGVSNYGYTF. CDR3 DNA: TGCAGTGCCCCCGGGGTGTCAAACTATGGCTACACCTTC.

This clonotype showed up many times. This chain connects TRBV3-1 to TRBJ2-1; no firm D call. Per germline, CDR1 LGHDT and CDR2 YNNKEL (reference sequence). This CDR3 has 13 residues. V lost 0 bases, J lost 7 bases, and 7 bases lay in between. The CDR3 loop reads CASSQDSANEQFF. CDR3 coding DNA: TGTGCCAGCAGCCAAGATTCAGCGAATGAGCAGTTCTTC.

This clonotype was picked up a small number of times. The rearrangement uses TRBV4-1 and TRBJ2-3, with TRBD2 as a possible D gene (6 bases). V was trimmed by 4 bases and J by 0 bases, leaving 20 bases between them. The CDR3 runs to 18 residues. Germline lookup yields CDR1 MGHRA and CDR2 YSYEKL. CDR3 region: CASSPRTWRGTSTDTQYF. As DNA, the CDR3 is TGCGCCAGCAGCCCTCGGACCTGGAGAGGGACTAGCACAGATACGCAGTATTTT.

This clonotype was seen ten or more times. The chain recombines TRBV7-2 with TRBJ2-2; D is perhaps TRBD2 (6 bases). The germline V and J ends were trimmed by 5 bases and 5 bases, with 9 bases remaining between them. This CDR3 comprises 13 residues. CDR1 and CDR2 from the germline V gene are SGHTA and FQGNSA. The CDR3 loop reads CASSALATGELFF. In DNA form, the CDR3 reads TGTGCCAGCAGCGCCCTAGCGACCGGGGAGCTGTTTTTT.

The J gene is TRBJ1-2, the V gene TRBV6-5; 8 bases match TRBD1. Germline trimming cut 6 bases from V and 8 bases from J; bases unmatched to any gene: 11. The CDR3 has 14 residues. The V gene's germline CDR1 is MNHEY and CDR2 SVGAGI. In DNA form, the CDR3 reads TGTGCCAGCAGCTCGCCGGACAGGGCGTACGGCTACACCTTC. This sequence encodes CASSSPDRAYGYTF.

The chain uses TRBV10-1 and TRBJ2-5, with TRBD2 as a possible D gene (6 bases). The germline V gene has CDR1 WNHNN and CDR2 SYGVQD (reference sequence). V shed 3 bases and J shed 1 base, with 12 bases lying between them. This CDR3 is built from 15 residues. The CDR3 sequence is CASSDGRSPQETQYF. The CDR3 DNA reads as TGCGCCAGCAGTGACGGGAGAAGCCCCCAAGAGACCCAGTACTTC.

This clonotype was counted a few times. This chain joins TRBV10-3 and TRBJ2-7; a possible D gene is TRBD1 (5 bases). Germline assignment: CDR1 ENHRY and CDR2 SYGVKD. The CDR3 is made up of 15 amino acids. V lost 0 bases and J 4 bases, leaving 13 bases between the germline ends. CDR3 sequence reads: CAISESITGTYEQYF. The CDR3 nucleotides read TGTGCCATCAGTGAGTCGATAACAGGCACATACGAGCAGTACTTC.

The rearrangement uses TRBV2 and TRBJ1-6, with D uncertain. This CDR3 region has 13 residues. Trimming took off 7 bases at V and 10 bases at J, with 14 bases between the two ends. CDR1 and CDR2 from the germline V gene are SNHLY and FYNNEI. DNA of the CDR3: TGTGCCAGCAAGAAGGGAGGAAAATCACCCCTCCACTTT. As protein: CASKKGGKSPLHF.

This clonotype was picked up many times. Here the CDR3 reads CASSFEGAGELFF. CDR3 DNA sequence: TGTGCCAGCAGCTTCGAGGGCGCCGGGGAGCTGTTTTTT. V usage is TRBV7-3 and J usage is TRBJ2-2; D is possibly TRBD2 (5 bases). Germline V gene data show CDR1 as SGHTA and CDR2 as FQGTGA. This CDR3 has 13 amino acids. Between the trimmed V and J ends, which lost 3 bases and 6 bases, there was a span of 8 bases. Full variable domain (outside the CDR3, taken from reference TRBV7-3 and TRBJ2-2): GAGVSQTPSNKVTEKGKYVELRCDPISGHTALYWYRQSLGQGPEFLIYFQGTGAADDSGLPNDRFFAVRPEGSVSTLKIQRTERGDSAVYLCASSFEGAGELFFGEGSRLTVL.

CDR3 sequence reads: CASTSGPENYGYTF. Written as DNA, the CDR3 is TGTGCCAGCACCTCTGGCCCTGAAAACTATGGCTACACCTTC. V gene TRBV10-3 combines with J gene TRBJ1-2, with D unresolved. V was shortened by 10 bases and J by 2 bases, with 17 bases between the two germline ends. This CDR3 spans 14 amino acids. Germline V gives CDR1 ENHRY, CDR2 SYGVKD.

The V call is TRBV12-3 or TRBV12-4, the J call TRBJ1-2; TRBD1 might be the D (5 bases). V lost 5 bases and J 5 bases, leaving 9 bases between the germline ends. This CDR3 has 12 amino acids. The DNA for the CDR3 is TGTGCCAGCAGTCAACAGGAATATGGCTACACCTTC. Amino acids: CASSQQEYGYTF.

This clonotype was seen ten or more times. The chain is built from TRBV6-5 and TRBJ2-7, with 7 bases that match TRBD1. Germline V gene lookup returns CDR1 MNHEY and CDR2 SVGAGI. The CDR3 has 14 residues. The trim removed 2 bases at V and 0 bases at J, leaving 1 base unmatched. The CDR3 bases are TGTGCCAGCAGTTACGGGGACAGCTCCTACGAGCAGTACTTC. Its translation is CASSYGDSSYEQYF.

The V gene is TRBV29-1, the J gene TRBJ2-7; 9 nucleotides agree with TRBD1. Germline CDR1 SQVTM, CDR2 ANQGSEA. The CDR3 is 13 residues long. The chain's CDR3 is CSARWDRDYEQYF. CDR3 DNA sequence: TGCAGTGCTAGGTGGGACAGGGACTACGAGCAGTACTTC.